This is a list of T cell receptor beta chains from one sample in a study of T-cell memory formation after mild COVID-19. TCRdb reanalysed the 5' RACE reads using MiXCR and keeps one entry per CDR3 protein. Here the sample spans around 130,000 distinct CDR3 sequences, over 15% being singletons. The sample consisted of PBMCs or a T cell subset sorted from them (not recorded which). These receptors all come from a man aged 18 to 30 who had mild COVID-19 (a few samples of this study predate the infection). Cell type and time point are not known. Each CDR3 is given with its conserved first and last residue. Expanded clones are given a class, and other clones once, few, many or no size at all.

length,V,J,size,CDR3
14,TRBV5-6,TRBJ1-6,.,CASSLGPTNSPLHF
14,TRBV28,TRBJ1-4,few,CASREQGVEEKLFF
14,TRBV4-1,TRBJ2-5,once,CASSQGTAQETQYF
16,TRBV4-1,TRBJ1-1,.,CASSQDLGRGTTEAFF
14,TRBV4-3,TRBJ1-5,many,CASSQDSLNQPQHF
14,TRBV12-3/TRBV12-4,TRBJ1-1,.,CASSVRGSGTEAFF
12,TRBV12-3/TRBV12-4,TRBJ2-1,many,CASTQGRGGYFF
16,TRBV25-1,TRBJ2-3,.,CASSEIDRGLTDTQYF
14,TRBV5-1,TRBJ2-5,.,CASSDTRGGETQYF
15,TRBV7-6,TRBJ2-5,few,CASSLNSGGRETQYF
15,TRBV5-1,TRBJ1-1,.,CASSLNSVLNTEAFF
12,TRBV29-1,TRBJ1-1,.,CSVVRDPEAPFF
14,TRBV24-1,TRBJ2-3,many,CATSGDRTTDTQYF
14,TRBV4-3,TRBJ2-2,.,CASSQDIFGGELFF
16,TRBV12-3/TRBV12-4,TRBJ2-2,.,CASSFVRGLRTGELFF
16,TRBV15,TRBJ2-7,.,CATSRDTPGWGSEQYF
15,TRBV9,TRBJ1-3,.,CASSVVGGSGNTIYF
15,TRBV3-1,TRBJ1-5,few,CASSQDTLSNQPQHF
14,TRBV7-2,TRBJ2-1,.,CASSLAGGWNEQFF
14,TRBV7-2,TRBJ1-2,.,CASSGRTGSFGYTF
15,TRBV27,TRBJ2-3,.,CASSRTTGVTDTQYF
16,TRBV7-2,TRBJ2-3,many,CASSRASGGGADTQYF
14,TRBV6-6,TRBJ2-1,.,CASRVGLEYPTQFF
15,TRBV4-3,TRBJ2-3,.,CASSRTSGGTDTQYF
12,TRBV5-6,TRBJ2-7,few,CASSYSAYEQYF
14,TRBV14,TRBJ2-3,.,CASSSGQAQVTQYF
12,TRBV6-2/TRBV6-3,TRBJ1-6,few,CASSYLVAPLHF
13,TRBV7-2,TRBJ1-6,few,CASTDRFVSPLHF
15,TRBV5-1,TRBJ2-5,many,CASSLEGLVQETQYF
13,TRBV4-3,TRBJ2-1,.,CASSYLLDSEQFF
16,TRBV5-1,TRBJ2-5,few,CASSLGTGGLQETQYF
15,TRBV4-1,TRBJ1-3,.,CASSLVAGPGNTIYF